This TCR beta chain was captured by sequencing in a study of T-cell reconstitution after alpha-beta-depleted transplantation in children. Molecular barcoding with unique molecular identifiers was used for the TCRbeta library. From the PCR reads, TCRdb called clonotypes with MiXCR, one entry per CDR3 protein. The sample has hundreds of thousands of distinct CDR3 sequences, around 14% seen once. Concerning this clonotype: Its cognate antigen is unknown.

General study findings and limits: About two months after transplant, alpha-beta T cells reportedly came from several hundred expanded graft clones. Newly generated T cells supplied most T-cell counts and diversity one year post-transplant.

CDR3 length equals 12 residues. Germline V CDR1 and CDR2: KGHSH, LQKENI. The V gene lost 8 bases and the J gene lost 1 base, with 8 bases spanning the gap. Sample: PBMCs, taken before TCRalphabeta/CD19-depleted stem cell transplant. The chain carries TRBV18 and TRBJ1-1; D gene ambiguous. The sequence came from a girl aged 2 to 9 with congenital amegakaryocytic thrombocytopenia, due to receive a stem cell transplant. The CDR3 reads CASPPGNTEAFF. The CDR3 DNA follows: TGTGCCAGCCCCCCCGGGAACACTGAAGCTTTCTTT.